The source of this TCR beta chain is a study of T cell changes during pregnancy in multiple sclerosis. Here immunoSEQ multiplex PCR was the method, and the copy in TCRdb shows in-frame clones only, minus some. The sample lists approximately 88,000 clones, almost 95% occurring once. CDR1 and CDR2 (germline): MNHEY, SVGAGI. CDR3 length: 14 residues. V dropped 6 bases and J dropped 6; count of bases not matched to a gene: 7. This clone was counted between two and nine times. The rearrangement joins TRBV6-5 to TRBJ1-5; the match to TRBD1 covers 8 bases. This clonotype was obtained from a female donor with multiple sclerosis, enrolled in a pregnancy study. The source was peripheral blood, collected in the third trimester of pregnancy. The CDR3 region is CASRRTGNGQPQHF. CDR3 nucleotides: TGTGCCAGCAGAAGGACAGGGAACGGTCAGCCCCAGCATTTT.